This record looks at one T cell receptor (beta chain) sequence and its context. This sample stems from a study of blood T cell repertoires in COVID-19. Method: immunoSEQ multiplex PCR; TCRdb's copy keeps in-frame clones and lacks some. The sample holds 100,000 to 150,000 clones, roughly four fifths seen once. CDR3 size: 14 residues. V was pared by 5 bases and J by 6 bases, with 10 bases of the junction left unmatched. Germline loops: CDR1 SGHVS, CDR2 FQNEAQ. V and J are TRBV7-8 and TRBJ2-7; TRBD1 matches 7 bases. Source material: peripheral blood. This clonotype was sampled from a human donor in a cohort sampled during active COVID-19. CDR3 sequence (DNA): TGTGCCAGCAGCCCTCGACAGGGACAGTCCGAGCAGTACTTC. Protein sequence: CASSPRQGQSEQYF.